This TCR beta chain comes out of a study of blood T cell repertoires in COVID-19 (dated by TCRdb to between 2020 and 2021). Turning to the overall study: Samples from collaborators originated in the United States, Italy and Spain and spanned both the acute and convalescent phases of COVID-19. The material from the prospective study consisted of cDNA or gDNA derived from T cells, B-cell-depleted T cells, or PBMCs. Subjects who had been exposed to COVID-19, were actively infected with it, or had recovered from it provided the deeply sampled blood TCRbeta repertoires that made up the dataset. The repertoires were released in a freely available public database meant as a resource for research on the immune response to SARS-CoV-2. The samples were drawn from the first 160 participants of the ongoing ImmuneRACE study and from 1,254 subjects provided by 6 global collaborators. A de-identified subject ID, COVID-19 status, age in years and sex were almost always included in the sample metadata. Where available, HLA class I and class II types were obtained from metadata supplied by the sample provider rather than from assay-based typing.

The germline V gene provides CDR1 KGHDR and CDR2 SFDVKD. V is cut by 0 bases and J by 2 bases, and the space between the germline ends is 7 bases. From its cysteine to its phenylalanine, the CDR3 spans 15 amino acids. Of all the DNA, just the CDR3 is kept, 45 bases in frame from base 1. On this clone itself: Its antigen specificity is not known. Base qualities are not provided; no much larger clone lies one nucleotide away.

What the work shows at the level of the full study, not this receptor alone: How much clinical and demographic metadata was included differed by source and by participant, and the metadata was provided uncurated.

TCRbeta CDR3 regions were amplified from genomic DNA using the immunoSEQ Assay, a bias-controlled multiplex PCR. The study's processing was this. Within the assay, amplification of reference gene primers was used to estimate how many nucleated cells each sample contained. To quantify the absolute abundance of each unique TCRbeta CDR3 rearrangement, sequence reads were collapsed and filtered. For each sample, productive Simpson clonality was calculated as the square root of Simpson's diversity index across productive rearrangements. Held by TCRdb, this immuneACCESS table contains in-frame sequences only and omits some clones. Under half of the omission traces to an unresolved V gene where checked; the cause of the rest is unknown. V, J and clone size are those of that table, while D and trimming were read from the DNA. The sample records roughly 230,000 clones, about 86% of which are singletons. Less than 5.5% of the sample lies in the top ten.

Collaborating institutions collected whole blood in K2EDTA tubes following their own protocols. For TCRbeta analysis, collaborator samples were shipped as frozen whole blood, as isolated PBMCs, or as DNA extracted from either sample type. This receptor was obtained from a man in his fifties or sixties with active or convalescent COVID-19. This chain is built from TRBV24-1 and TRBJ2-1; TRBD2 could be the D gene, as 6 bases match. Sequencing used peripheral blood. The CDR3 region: CATSDLSGAYNEQFF. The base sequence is TGTGCCACCAGTGATTTGTCGGGGGCCTACAATGAGCAGTTCTTC.